The present T cell receptor beta chain was sequenced within a study of spatial heterogeneity in lung cancer. About the study: More than 8.5 raw reads, on average, carried each unique TCR and UMI combination. Findings and caveats of the study: Expanded alpha and beta TCR counts within tumors tracked tumor mutation counts.

This clonotype has a count of ten or more. Its specificity is unknown. In the library, each TCR cDNA molecule bore its own unique molecular identifier. Each CDR3 protein gets one entry after TCRdb re-called the 5' RACE reads with MiXCR. The table lists 20,000 to 25,000 distinct CDR3 sequences, approximately 10% of them singletons. Indicated time point: sample taken at primary tumor resection. Donation came from around 77 patients with untreated early-stage non-small cell lung cancer. Researchers sequenced whole RNA taken from tumor, nontumor lung or frozen PBMC without sorting. This clonotype was sampled from a male donor with early-stage non-small cell lung cancer. The sample consisted of lung tumor tissue, taken at surgery.

CDR3 residues: CASSRASGVTDTQYF. CDR3 sequence (DNA): TGTGCCAGCAGCCGTGCTAGCGGGGTTACAGATACGCAGTATTTT. The chain employs TRBV7-9 and TRBJ2-3; 9 bases line up with TRBD2. Germline V lookup: CDR1 SEHNR, CDR2 FQNEAQ (reference sequence). The CDR3 length is 15 residues. Trimming removed 5 bases from V and 3 bases from J; junction bases left unmatched: 6.